This is a list of T cell receptor beta chains from one sample in a study of beta chain features in type 1 diabetes. Generated by immunoSEQ multiplex PCR, the TCRdb table keeps only in-frame clones and is missing some. The table shows about 180,000 clones, with 7.5% to 8.5% occurring only once. The sequencing sample was made of central memory CD4+ T cells from blood. Source of these receptors: a man aged 18 to 30 with type 1 diabetes. CDR3s include the opening cysteine and the closing phenylalanine or tryptophan. A D gene is named only where the DNA matches it firmly. Clone size is given for some rows only: seen once, a few or many times, or a class if the clone is expanded.

CDR3 DNA: TGCGCCAGCAGCATAAACCCACCGGGACAGGGGGACACCGGGGAGCTGTTTTTT
CDR3 protein: CASSINPPGQGDTGELFF
clone size: -
J gene: TRBJ2-2
D gene: TRBD1
V gene: TRBV5-1

CDR3 DNA: TGCAGCGTTGATGTGACAGGGGGGACCGGGGAGCTGTTTTTT
CDR3 protein: CSVDVTGGTGELFF
clone size: few
J gene: TRBJ2-2
D gene: TRBD1
V gene: TRBV29-1

CDR3 DNA: TGTGCCAGCTCAAAGACAGGGCTCAATCAGCCCCAGCATTTT
CDR3 protein: CASSKTGLNQPQHF
clone size: many
J gene: TRBJ1-5
D gene: TRBD1
V gene: TRBV18

CDR3 DNA: TGTGCCTGGAGCGGGGGTGGGGAGACCCAGTACTTC
CDR3 protein: CAWSGGGETQYF
clone size: few
J gene: TRBJ2-5
D gene: -
V gene: TRBV30

CDR3 DNA: TGTGCCAGCAGCTCCCGTGGACTAGCGGGAACGAGCTCCTACAATGAGCAGTTCTTC
CDR3 protein: CASSSRGLAGTSSYNEQFF
clone size: -
J gene: TRBJ2-1
D gene: TRBD2
V gene: TRBV11-1

CDR3 DNA: TGTGCCAGTAGTATCACTAGCGGGGGGGCGATCGATGAGCAGTTCTTC
CDR3 protein: CASSITSGGAIDEQFF
clone size: few
J gene: TRBJ2-1
D gene: TRBD2
V gene: TRBV19

CDR3 DNA: TGCGCCAGCAGCTTGGTGGGACAGGGAGATCAGTACTTC
CDR3 protein: CASSLVGQGDQYF
clone size: -
J gene: TRBJ2-4
D gene: TRBD1
V gene: TRBV5-1

CDR3 DNA: TGTGCTAGTTTATCGGACAGCTCCTACAATGAGCAGTTCTTC
CDR3 protein: CASLSDSSYNEQFF
clone size: -
J gene: TRBJ2-1
D gene: -
V gene: TRBV12-5

CDR3 DNA: TGTGCCTGGAGTGTACTTGGGGCGTATAACTATGGCTACACCTTC
CDR3 protein: CAWSVLGAYNYGYTF
clone size: -
J gene: TRBJ1-2
D gene: -
V gene: TRBV30

CDR3 DNA: TGTGCCAGCAGGGGCTCCGCCGGGGAGCTGTTTTTT
CDR3 protein: CASRGSAGELFF
clone size: -
J gene: TRBJ2-2
D gene: -
V gene: TRBV28

CDR3 DNA: TGTGCCAGCAGTTCCGCGGGGGAAGGAACCTACGAGCAGTACTTC
CDR3 protein: CASSSAGEGTYEQYF
clone size: -
J gene: TRBJ2-7
D gene: TRBD2
V gene: TRBV28

CDR3 DNA: TGCGCCAGCAGCCAAGCGTTTGCGGTGAGCTCCTACAATGAGCAGTTCTTC
CDR3 protein: CASSQAFAVSSYNEQFF
clone size: -
J gene: TRBJ2-1
D gene: -
V gene: TRBV4-3

CDR3 DNA: TGTGCCAGCACCCCCGGGGTAGGGAACTATGGCTACACCTTC
CDR3 protein: CASTPGVGNYGYTF
clone size: -
J gene: TRBJ1-2
D gene: -
V gene: TRBV7-2

CDR3 DNA: TGTGCCAGCAGCCAAGATTTAGGTACAGGTGGGGAGGCTGAAGCTTTCTTT
CDR3 protein: CASSQDLGTGGEAEAFF
clone size: few
J gene: TRBJ1-1
D gene: -
V gene: TRBV4-2

CDR3 DNA: TGTGCCAGCAGCTTAGCGGGCAGAGATTCACCCCTCCACTTT
CDR3 protein: CASSLAGRDSPLHF
clone size: -
J gene: TRBJ1-6
D gene: -
V gene: TRBV7-8

CDR3 DNA: TGTGCCAGCTCACGGTCAGGGATCTCCGGGGAGCTGTTTTTT
CDR3 protein: CASSRSGISGELFF
clone size: few
J gene: TRBJ2-2
D gene: -
V gene: TRBV18

CDR3 DNA: TGCGCCAGCAGCTTGTTGATGTACGGAGGTGGAAACATTCAGTACTTC
CDR3 protein: CASSLLMYGGGNIQYF
clone size: few
J gene: TRBJ2-4
D gene: -
V gene: TRBV5-1

CDR3 DNA: TGTGCCAGCAGCCTCGGGGGGGCTGGGGTATACAATGAGCAGTTCTTC
CDR3 protein: CASSLGGAGVYNEQFF
clone size: -
J gene: TRBJ2-1
D gene: TRBD2
V gene: TRBV5-4

CDR3 DNA: TGCGCCAGCAGCTTGGGTTCGACAGGGGGGTATGTCGAGCAGTACTTC
CDR3 protein: CASSLGSTGGYVEQYF
clone size: -
J gene: TRBJ2-7
D gene: TRBD1
V gene: TRBV5-1

CDR3 DNA: TGTGCCAGCAGTGAATCGGCGGACTACGAGCAGTACTTC
CDR3 protein: CASSESADYEQYF
clone size: few
J gene: TRBJ2-7
D gene: -
V gene: TRBV2

CDR3 DNA: TGTGCCAGCAGCCCGACAGGGGATCACAATCAGCCCCAGCATTTT
CDR3 protein: CASSPTGDHNQPQHF
clone size: -
J gene: TRBJ1-5
D gene: TRBD1
V gene: TRBV5-4

CDR3 DNA: TGTGCCAGCAGGCGCCGACAGGGGGCCGACGAGCAGTACTTC
CDR3 protein: CASRRRQGADEQYF
clone size: -
J gene: TRBJ2-7
D gene: TRBD1
V gene: TRBV7-2

CDR3 DNA: TGTGCCAGCAGCTCCAGACTAGCGGGGGGGCGGGAGCAGTTCTTC
CDR3 protein: CASSSRLAGGREQFF
clone size: few
J gene: TRBJ2-1
D gene: TRBD2
V gene: TRBV7-9

CDR3 DNA: TGTGCCAGCAGCTTAGATTGGACAGGGGGCACTGAAGCTTTCTTT
CDR3 protein: CASSLDWTGGTEAFF
clone size: -
J gene: TRBJ1-1
D gene: TRBD1
V gene: TRBV11-2

CDR3 DNA: TGTGCCAGCAGCGTAGGAGCGGGGGGGCCGGAAGAGACCCAGTACTTC
CDR3 protein: CASSVGAGGPEETQYF
clone size: few
J gene: TRBJ2-5
D gene: TRBD2
V gene: TRBV9

CDR3 DNA: TGTGCCAGCAGTGATGGCCCTCAGTTTGGCTACACCTTC
CDR3 protein: CASSDGPQFGYTF
clone size: few
J gene: TRBJ1-2
D gene: -
V gene: TRBV28

CDR3 DNA: TGTGCCAGCAGCAACAAATGGGACAGGGGAAGCTACGAGCAGTACTTC
CDR3 protein: CASSNKWDRGSYEQYF
clone size: few
J gene: TRBJ2-7
D gene: -
V gene: TRBV21-1

CDR3 DNA: TGTGCCAGCAGTTTATACGGGACAGGGCCTATCTACGAGCAGTACTTC
CDR3 protein: CASSLYGTGPIYEQYF
clone size: -
J gene: TRBJ2-7
D gene: TRBD1
V gene: TRBV27

CDR3 DNA: TGTGCCAGCAGCTTGACTAGCGGGGGGGCTTGGGAGCAGTTCTTC
CDR3 protein: CASSLTSGGAWEQFF
clone size: few
J gene: TRBJ2-1
D gene: TRBD2
V gene: TRBV5-6